The source of this TCR beta chain is a study of blood T cell repertoires in COVID-19. Across the whole study: There were acute and convalescent COVID-19 samples, and they came from the United States, Italy and Spain.

Looked up from germline, CDR1 is SGHTA and CDR2 is FQGTGA. Trimming took 1 base from V and 5 from J; bases not matched to a gene: 6. The CDR3 extends over 16 amino acids. Original data processing: Counts of nucleated cells, estimated from reference gene primer amplification, were obtained. Here immunoSEQ multiplex PCR was the method, and the copy in TCRdb shows in-frame clones only, minus some. V, J and clone size are taken as reported in that table, and D and trimming were inferred from the DNA itself. This table holds over 200,000 clones, about 86% found once. The chain carries TRBV7-3 and TRBJ2-1; 9 nucleotides align to TRBD2. The TCR comes from a man in his forties or fifties with active or convalescent COVID-19. The sequencing input was peripheral blood. The CDR3 coding sequence is TGTGCCAGCAGCTTAAGTCTAGCGGGATTAAACAATGAGCAGTTCTTC. As protein: CASSLSLAGLNNEQFF.